These 10 T cell receptor beta chains were sequenced from one sample in a study of cytomegalovirus exposure and HLA in healthy donors. This table comes from immunoSEQ multiplex PCR, and its TCRdb copy is limited to in-frame clones, with some not included. The table includes 150,000 to 200,000 clones, roughly 82% detected once. Sequenced input: PBMCs. Receptors originate from a woman aged 25 to 39 in good health and CMV-seropositive.

This clone was detected only once. The chain is built from TRBV4-2 and TRBJ2-1; 7 bases fit TRBD2. Germline V gene sequence: CDR1 LGHNA, CDR2 YNFKEQ. This CDR3 contains 15 residues. V lost 0 bases, J lost 7 bases, and 6 bases stayed unmatched. This CDR3 is CASSQEAGEGNEQFF. The CDR3 DNA sequence: TGTGCCAGCAGCCAAGAGGCGGGAGAGGGAAATGAGCAGTTCTTC.

The J gene is TRBJ2-5, the V gene TRBV9; D call uncertain. The CDR3 runs to 13 residues. Trimming removed 0 bases at V and 5 bases at J, with 8 bases between. Germline V gives CDR1 SGDLS, CDR2 YYNGEE. CDR3 DNA sequence: TGTGCCAGCAGCGTAGACCTAGAGGAGACCCAGTACTTC. It yields the protein CASSVDLEETQYF.

The chain couples TRBV6-1 to TRBJ2-3, with D unclear. V was cut by 2 bases and J by 0 bases, with 12 bases left in between. Germline values: CDR1 MNHNS, CDR2 SASEGT. This CDR3 region has 16 residues. Here the CDR3 reads CASSESDTPSTDTQYF. CDR3 in DNA: TGTGCCAGCAGTGAATCAGACACCCCTAGCACAGATACGCAGTATTTT.

V is TRBV2 and J is TRBJ2-1, with 10 bases identical to TRBD2. The CDR3 is 20 amino acids. V lost 7 bases, J lost 4 bases, and 22 bases stayed unmatched. The V gene's germline CDR1 is SNHLY and CDR2 FYNNEI. CDR3 amino acids: CASIRLWTSGKDSTYNEQFF. The CDR3 DNA is TGTGCCAGCATAAGGTTATGGACTAGCGGCAAAGACTCTACATACAATGAGCAGTTCTTC. The full variable domain, its missing parts supplied by reference TRBV2 and TRBJ2-1, is EPEVTQTPSHQVTQMGQEVILRCVPISNHLYFYWYRQILGQKVEFLVSFYNNEISEKSEIFDDQFSVERPDGSNFTLKIRSTKLEDSAMYFCASIRLWTSGKDSTYNEQFFGPGTRLTVL.

The chain employs TRBV2 and TRBJ2-3; possibly TRBD2 for D (7 bases). Trimming stripped 0 bases from V and 5 bases from J, with 18 bases between. Germline values: CDR1 SNHLY, CDR2 FYNNEI. This CDR3 has 17 residues. CDR3 nucleotides: TGTGCCAGCAGTGAAGCGCTTAGGGGGAGGGCCGGAGATACGCAGTATTTT. It translates to CASSEALRGRAGDTQYF.

The chain joins TRBV18 to TRBJ2-3, with TRBD1 as a possible D gene (5 bases). Trimming pared 4 bases from V and 0 bases from J, leaving 14 bases between. Germline values: CDR1 KGHSH, CDR2 LQKENI. The CDR3 spans 16 residues. CDR3 bases: TGTGCCAGCTCACAGAATTCCCCAGGGAGCACAGATACGCAGTATTTT. As protein: CASSQNSPGSTDTQYF.

The rearrangement joins TRBV5-6 to TRBJ1-2; 11 bases match TRBD1. Germline-derived CDR1 and CDR2 are SGHDT and YYEEEE. V trimming: 4 bases; J trimming: 14 bases; junction bases outside the gene matches: 7. The length of the CDR3 is 12 residues. CDR3 region: CASSLRDRGTTF. The CDR3, as DNA: TGTGCCAGCAGCCTGAGGGACAGGGGGACAACCTTC.

The chain links TRBV5-6 to TRBJ2-5, with 7 bases aligning to TRBD1. The CDR3 runs to 15 residues. V lost 1 base to trimming and J lost 5 bases; unmatched junction nucleotides: 8. CDR1 is SGHDT and CDR2 is YYEEEE in the germline V gene. Written as DNA, the CDR3 is TGTGCCAGCAGCTTGCAAGTGACAGGGCTGGAGACCCAGTACTTC. Its protein is CASSLQVTGLETQYF.

The chain joins TRBV18 to TRBJ2-3; D not certain. This CDR3 contains 14 residues. Per the germline V gene, CDR1 is KGHSH and CDR2 is LQKENI. V lost 0 bases, J lost 2 bases, and 6 bases lay in between. As DNA, the CDR3 is TGTGCCAGCTCACCACCCCAGAACACAGATACGCAGTATTTT. It is translated as CASSPPQNTDTQYF.

This chain connects TRBV27 to TRBJ2-2; the D gene is possibly TRBD2 (5 bases). The CDR3 covers 16 residues. Germline CDR1 and CDR2: MNHEY and SMNVEV (reference sequence). V was pared by 7 bases and J by 0 bases, with 15 bases between. CDR3 sequence reads: CASTSRVSSNTGELFF. The CDR3 nucleotides read TGTGCCAGCACCTCGAGGGTTTCCTCGAACACCGGGGAGCTGTTTTTT.